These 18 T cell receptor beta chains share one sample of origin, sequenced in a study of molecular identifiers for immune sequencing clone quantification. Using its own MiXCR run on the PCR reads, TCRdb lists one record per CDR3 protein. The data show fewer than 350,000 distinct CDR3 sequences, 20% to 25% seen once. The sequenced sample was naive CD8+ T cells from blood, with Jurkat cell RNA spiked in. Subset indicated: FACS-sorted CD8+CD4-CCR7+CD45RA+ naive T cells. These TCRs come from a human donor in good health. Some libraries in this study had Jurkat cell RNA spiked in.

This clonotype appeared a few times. The CDR3 DNA reads as TGCGCCAGCAGCCAAGATTCCAGGGCATTCTACAATGAGCAGTTCTTC. The encoded protein is CASSQDSRAFYNEQFF. V and J are TRBV4-3 and TRBJ2-1; a possible D gene is TRBD1 (5 bases). Germline values: CDR1 LGHNA, CDR2 YSLEER. The CDR3 is 16 amino acids. V lost 0 bases to trimming and J lost 3 bases, with 12 bases between them.

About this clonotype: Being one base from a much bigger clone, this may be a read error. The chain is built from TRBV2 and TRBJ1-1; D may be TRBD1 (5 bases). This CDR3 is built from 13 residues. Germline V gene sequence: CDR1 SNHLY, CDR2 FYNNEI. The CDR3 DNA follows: TGTGCCAGCAGCGACAGAATGAACGCTGAAGCTTTCTTT. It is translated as CASSDRMNAEAFF.

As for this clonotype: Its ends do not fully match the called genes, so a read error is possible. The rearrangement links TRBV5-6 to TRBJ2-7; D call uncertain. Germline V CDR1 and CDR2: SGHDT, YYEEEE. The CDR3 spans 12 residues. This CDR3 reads CASGLDRAEQYF. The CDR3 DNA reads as TGTGCCAGCGGCTTGGATCGGGCCGAGCAGTACTTC.

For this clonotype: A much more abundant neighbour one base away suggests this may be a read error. The CDR3 spells CASSTPHGGGKKLFF. DNA of the CDR3: TGTGCCAGCAGTACCCCTCACGGGGGAGGGAAAAAACTGTTTTTT. This chain joins TRBV2 and TRBJ1-4; D may be TRBD1 (5 bases). The ends were cut back, 5 bases at V and 9 bases at J, with 19 bases in the middle. Per the germline V gene, CDR1 is SNHLY and CDR2 is FYNNEI. This CDR3 comprises 15 residues.

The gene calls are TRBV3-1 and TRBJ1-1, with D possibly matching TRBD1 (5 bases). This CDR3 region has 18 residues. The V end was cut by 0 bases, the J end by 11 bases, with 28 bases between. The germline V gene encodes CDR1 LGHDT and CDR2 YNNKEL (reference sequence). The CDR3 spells CASSQDFGQGDASAWAFF. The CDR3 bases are TGTGCCAGCAGCCAAGATTTTGGGCAGGGCGATGCCTCAGCGTGGGCTTTCTTT.

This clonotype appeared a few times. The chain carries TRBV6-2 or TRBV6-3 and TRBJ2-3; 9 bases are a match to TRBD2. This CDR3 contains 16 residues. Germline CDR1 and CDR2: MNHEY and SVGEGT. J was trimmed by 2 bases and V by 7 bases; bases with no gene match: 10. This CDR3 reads CASTASSGEPTDTQYF. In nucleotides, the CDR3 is TGTGCCAGCACCGCCTCTAGCGGGGAGCCCACAGATACGCAGTATTTT.

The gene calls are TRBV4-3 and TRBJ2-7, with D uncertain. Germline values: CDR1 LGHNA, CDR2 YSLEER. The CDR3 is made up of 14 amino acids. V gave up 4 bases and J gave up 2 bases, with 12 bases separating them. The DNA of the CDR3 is TGCGCCAGCAGCCCCGGACCGAGTCCCTACGAGCAGTACTTC. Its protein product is CASSPGPSPYEQYF.

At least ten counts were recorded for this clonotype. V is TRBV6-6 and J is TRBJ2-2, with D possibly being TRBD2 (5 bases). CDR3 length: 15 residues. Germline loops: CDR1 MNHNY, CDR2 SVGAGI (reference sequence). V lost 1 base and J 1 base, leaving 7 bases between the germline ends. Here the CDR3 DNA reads TGTGCCAGCAGTTACTACGGGGTGAACACCGGGGAGCTGTTTTTT. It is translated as CASSYYGVNTGELFF.

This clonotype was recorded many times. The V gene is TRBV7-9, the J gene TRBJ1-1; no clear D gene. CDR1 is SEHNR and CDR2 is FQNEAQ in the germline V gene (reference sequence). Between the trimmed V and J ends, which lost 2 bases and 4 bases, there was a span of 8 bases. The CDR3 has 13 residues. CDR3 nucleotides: TGTGCCAGCAGCTTACCCGAGGGCACTGAAGCTTTCTTT. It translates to CASSLPEGTEAFF.

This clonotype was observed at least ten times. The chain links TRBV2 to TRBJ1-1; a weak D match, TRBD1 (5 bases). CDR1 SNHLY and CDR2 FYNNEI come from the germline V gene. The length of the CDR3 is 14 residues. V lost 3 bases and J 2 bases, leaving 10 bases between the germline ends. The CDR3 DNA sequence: TGTGCCAGCAGTGAGTTGGGGGTAAACACTGAAGCTTTCTTT. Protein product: CASSELGVNTEAFF.

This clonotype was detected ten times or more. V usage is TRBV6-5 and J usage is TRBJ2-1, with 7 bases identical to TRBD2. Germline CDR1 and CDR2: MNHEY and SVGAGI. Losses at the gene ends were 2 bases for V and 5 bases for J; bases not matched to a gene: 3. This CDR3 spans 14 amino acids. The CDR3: CASSYRTSDNEQFF. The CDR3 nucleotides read TGTGCCAGCAGTTACCGCACTAGCGACAATGAGCAGTTCTTC.

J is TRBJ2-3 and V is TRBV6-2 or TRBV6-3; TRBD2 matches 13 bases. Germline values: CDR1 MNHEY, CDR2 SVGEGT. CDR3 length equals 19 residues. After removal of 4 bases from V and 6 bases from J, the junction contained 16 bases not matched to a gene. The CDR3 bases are TGTGCCAGCAGTTCCAGCCCGCGGACTAGCGGGGGAGGTTGGGATACGCAGTATTTT. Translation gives CASSSSPRTSGGGWDTQYF.

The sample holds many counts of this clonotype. This CDR3 is CASSLEGTPFPTDTQYF. The DNA for the CDR3 is TGTGCCAGCAGTTTAGAGGGGACGCCCTTCCCCACAGATACGCAGTATTTT. V usage is TRBV12-3 or TRBV12-4 and J usage is TRBJ2-3; D tentatively reads TRBD1 or TRBD2 (5 bases each). Deletions cut 1 base from V and 2 bases from J, with 16 bases between. The CDR3 is 17 residues long.

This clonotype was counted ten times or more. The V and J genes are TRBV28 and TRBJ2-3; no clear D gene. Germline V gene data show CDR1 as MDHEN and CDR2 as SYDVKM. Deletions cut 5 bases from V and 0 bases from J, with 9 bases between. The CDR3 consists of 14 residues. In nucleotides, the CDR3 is TGTGCCAGCAGTATAACTATTAGCACAGATACGCAGTATTTT. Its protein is CASSITISTDTQYF.

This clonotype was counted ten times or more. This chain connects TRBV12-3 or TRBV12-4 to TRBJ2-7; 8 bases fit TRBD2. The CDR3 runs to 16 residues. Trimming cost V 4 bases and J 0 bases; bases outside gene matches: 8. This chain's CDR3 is CASSSGGGGYSYEQYF. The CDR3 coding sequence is TGTGCCAGCAGTTCAGGAGGCGGGGGGTACTCCTACGAGCAGTACTTC.

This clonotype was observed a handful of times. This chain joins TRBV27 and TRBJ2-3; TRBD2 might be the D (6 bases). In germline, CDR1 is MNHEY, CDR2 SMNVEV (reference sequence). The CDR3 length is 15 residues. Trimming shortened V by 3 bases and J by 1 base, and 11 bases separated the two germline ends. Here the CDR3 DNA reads TGTGCCAGCAGTTTTTGGCCTAGCGGCACAGATACGCAGTATTTT. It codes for CASSFWPSGTDTQYF.

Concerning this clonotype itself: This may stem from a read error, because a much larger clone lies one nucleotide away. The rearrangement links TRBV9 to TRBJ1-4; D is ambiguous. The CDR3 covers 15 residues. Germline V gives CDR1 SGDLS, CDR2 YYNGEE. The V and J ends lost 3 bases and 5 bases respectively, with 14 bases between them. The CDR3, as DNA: TGTGCCAGCAGCGCAGGTGGCAGCCTCAATGAAAAACTGTTTTTT. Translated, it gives CASSAGGSLNEKLFF.

The CDR3 bases are TGTGCCAGCAGCCCTCATACTAGCGGGAGACCGATTAGCAACCAAGAGACCCAGTACTTC. Translated: CASSPHTSGRPISNQETQYF. V gene TRBV7-9 combines with J gene TRBJ2-5, with 11 bases fitting TRBD2. The CDR3 is 20 amino acids. Germline V lookup: CDR1 SEHNR, CDR2 FQNEAQ (reference sequence). V trimming: 5 bases; J trimming: 0 bases; junction bases outside the gene matches: 17.